This paragraph covers one T cell receptor (beta chain) sequence. Its antigen is still unknown. Some clones are missing from TCRdb's copy, which holds only in-frame ones; the method was immunoSEQ multiplex PCR. Of around 130,000 clones in the sample, roughly four fifths were seen once. Trimming cost V 8 bases and J 2 bases; bases outside gene matches: 2. Germline CDR1 SGHDN, CDR2 FVKESK. CDR3 length equals 13 residues. These data originate in a study of radiation and T cells in renal cell carcinoma. Turning to the study itself: Nephrectomy followed 15 Gy stereotactic body radiation by 4 weeks. General observations from the study: Top tumor clonotypes rose in blood 2 weeks post-radiation, then contracted.

The time point was: blood 2 weeks post-SBRT. Treatment: 15 Gy SBRT to primary tumor, nephrectomy 4 weeks later. Blood was sampled at baseline, 2 weeks and 4 weeks after SBRT. The patient's renal cell carcinoma had clear cell pathology. The sample was blood, taken from a patient whose treatment included radiotherapy and nephrectomy. The chain has TRBV14 and TRBJ2-1; TRBD1 matches 8 bases. The clonotype originates from a woman aged 60 to 75 with renal cell carcinoma. CDR3 DNA sequence: TGTGCCAGCCGGGGACAGGCCTACAATGAGCAGTTCTTC. Its translation is CASRGQAYNEQFF.